Following are 26 T cell receptor beta chains from one sample sequenced in a study of response to subunit inactivated influenza vaccine. TCRdb re-analysed the RT-PCR reads in MiXCR, keeping a single row per CDR3 protein. The sample gives 800,000 or so distinct CDR3 sequences, about 20% of which show up once; around 9.6% is in the top ten. Sequencing used PBMCs from blood, obtained more than 4 days after vaccination. These receptors were obtained from a man in his fifties or sixties who received an inactivated influenza vaccine.

This clonotype was detected a few times. The CDR3 region is CASSSTGNVNEKLFF. Written as DNA, the CDR3 is TGCGCCAGCAGCTCCACAGGGAACGTCAATGAAAAACTGTTTTTT. The chain couples TRBV5-1 to TRBJ1-4, with D possibly being TRBD1 (6 bases). The V end was cut by 3 bases, the J end by 5 bases, with 14 bases between. Per germline, CDR1 SGHRS and CDR2 YFSETQ. The CDR3 is 15 residues long.

This clonotype was picked up a small number of times. This chain connects TRBV12-3 or TRBV12-4 to TRBJ2-2, with a weak D call TRBD2 (6 bases). The CDR3 sequence is 15 residues long. Trimming shortened V by 6 bases and J by 0 bases, and 11 bases separated the two germline ends. The CDR3 here is CASSQGLPNTGELFF. CDR3 DNA: TGTGCCAGCAGCCAGGGACTTCCGAACACCGGGGAGCTGTTTTTT.

The V and J genes are TRBV12-3 or TRBV12-4 and TRBJ2-7; 8 positions match TRBD1. V shed 5 bases, J shed 2 bases, and the junction held 8 bases outside the gene matches. The CDR3 covers 15 residues. This CDR3 reads CASSLGTGYTYEQYF. In nucleotides, the CDR3 is TGTGCCAGCAGTCTCGGGACAGGATATACCTACGAGCAGTACTTC.

This clonotype has ten or more counts. The gene calls are TRBV11-2 and TRBJ2-2; 8 bases agree with TRBD2. Per germline, CDR1 SGHAT and CDR2 FQNNGV. Germline trimming cut 5 bases from V and 5 bases from J; bases unmatched to any gene: 16. The CDR3 has 18 residues. CDR3: CASSPQGILAVGTGELFF. The CDR3, as DNA: TGTGCCAGCAGCCCCCAGGGGATACTAGCGGTGGGGACCGGGGAGCTGTTTTTT.

The chain recombines TRBV6-1 with TRBJ2-3, with 12 bases lining up with TRBD2. Germline V gives CDR1 MNHNS, CDR2 SASEGT. The CDR3 extends over 17 amino acids. V gave up 6 bases and J gave up 4 bases; unmatched junction bases: 11. The CDR3 reads CASSPSRLAGVPDTQYF. Here the CDR3 DNA reads TGTGCCAGCAGCCCATCCCGACTAGCGGGAGTCCCAGATACGCAGTATTTT.

This clonotype has only a few counts. V gene TRBV7-2 combines with J gene TRBJ2-1; D ambiguous. Germline loops: CDR1 SGHTA, CDR2 FQGNSA. The CDR3 length is 13 residues. V lost 3 bases and J lost 7, with 10 bases in between. The CDR3 sequence is CASSFSVVNEQFF. CDR3 in DNA: TGTGCCAGCAGCTTTTCGGTCGTTAATGAGCAGTTCTTC. Together with reference TRBV7-2 and TRBJ2-1, the CDR3 gives the full variable domain: GAGVSQSPSNKVTEKGKDVELRCDPISGHTALYWYRQSLGQGLEFLIYFQGNSAPDKSGLPSDRFSAERTGGSVSTLTIQRTQQEDSAVYLCASSFSVVNEQFFGPGTRLTVL.

This clonotype turned up a few times. The genes are TRBV20-1 and TRBJ2-5; tentative D call: TRBD1 (5 bases). In germline, CDR1 is DFQATT, CDR2 SNEGSKA (reference sequence). The CDR3 covers 14 residues. Trimming removed 3 bases at V and 4 bases at J, with 15 bases between. The CDR3 here is CSARGRAVGETQYF. CDR3 DNA sequence: TGCAGTGCTAGGGGCAGGGCCGTAGGAGAGACCCAGTACTTC.

This rearrangement joins TRBV4-3 to TRBJ1-6, with TRBD1 matching 7 bases. In germline, CDR1 is LGHNA, CDR2 YSLEER. V lost 3 bases and J lost 3; bases outside the gene matches: 2. There are 15 residues in the CDR3. CDR3 region: CASSHTGVYNSPLHF. The CDR3 DNA reads as TGCGCCAGCAGCCATACAGGGGTCTATAATTCACCCCTCCACTTT.

At least ten counts were recorded for this clonotype. The rearrangement links TRBV15 to TRBJ2-1; D not certain. The CDR3 sequence is 12 residues long. In germline, CDR1 is LNHNV, CDR2 YYDKDF (reference sequence). Trimming stripped 3 bases from V and 5 bases from J, with 5 bases between. DNA for the CDR3: TGTGCCACCAGCAGGCTTCACAATGAGCAGTTCTTC. It codes for CATSRLHNEQFF.

The rearrangement links TRBV4-2 to TRBJ2-1; 11 positions match TRBD2. Germline CDR1 and CDR2: LGHNA and YNFKEQ. The V gene end was trimmed by 0 bases and the J gene end by 7 bases; junction bases not matched to a gene: 8. The CDR3 is 17 amino acids. CDR3 in amino acids: CASSQDPTSGGRNEQFF. The CDR3 coding sequence is TGTGCCAGCAGCCAAGATCCCACTAGCGGGGGCCGAAATGAGCAGTTCTTC.

This clonotype appeared many times. V is TRBV7-2 and J is TRBJ2-6; D gene uncertain. Trimming took 10 bases from V and 2 from J, leaving 12 bases between them. The CDR3 has 14 amino acids. Germline V gives CDR1 SGHTA, CDR2 FQGNSA. The DNA for the CDR3 is TGTGCCACCTCCCTCGGAACTGGGGCCAACGTCCTGACTTTC. Its protein is CATSLGTGANVLTF.

This clonotype turned up a few times. The chain carries TRBV5-1 and TRBJ2-5; D tentatively reads TRBD1 or TRBD2 (6 bases each). V lost 2 bases and J 1 base, leaving 15 bases between the germline ends. The CDR3 has 16 amino acids. Germline V gene sequence: CDR1 SGHRS, CDR2 YFSETQ. CDR3 sequence: CASSLRGPTAQETQYF. CDR3 DNA: TGCGCCAGCAGCTTACGGGGGCCCACTGCCCAAGAGACCCAGTACTTC.

The chain joins TRBV5-1 to TRBJ2-5, with D unresolved. V was trimmed by 0 bases and J by 0 bases, leaving 12 bases between them. The CDR3 spans 16 residues. Germline-derived CDR1 and CDR2 are SGHRS and YFSETQ. The CDR3 reads CASSLGAHRYQETQYF. Written as DNA, the CDR3 is TGCGCCAGCAGCTTGGGGGCACACCGGTACCAAGAGACCCAGTACTTC.

J is TRBJ1-1 and V is TRBV10-3; unclear D gene. Trimming took 7 bases from V and 2 from J, leaving 11 bases between them. Per germline, CDR1 ENHRY and CDR2 SYGVKD. This CDR3 is 13 amino acids long. As DNA, the CDR3 is TGTGCCATCACGGGTCTGTCAAACACTGAAGCTTTCTTT. Translation gives CAITGLSNTEAFF.

The table lists this clonotype with a few counts. The CDR3 spells CSVDGGRFNEQYF. The CDR3 DNA sequence: TGCAGCGTTGATGGTGGGAGATTCAACGAGCAGTACTTC. The V call is TRBV29-1, the J call TRBJ2-7, with D maybe TRBD2 (5 bases). Trimming stripped 3 bases from V and 5 bases from J, with 14 bases between. The CDR3 spans 13 residues. Germline V gene lookup returns CDR1 SQVTM and CDR2 ANQGSEA.

This clonotype was seen only a few times. The chain links TRBV5-6 to TRBJ2-1, with a tentative D call TRBD2 (6 bases). V dropped 4 bases and J dropped 0 bases, with 14 bases sitting between them. The CDR3 is 16 amino acids. The germline V gene encodes CDR1 SGHDT and CDR2 YYEEEE. CDR3 in amino acids: CASSGGGIGSYNEQFF. The CDR3 DNA reads TGTGCCAGCAGCGGTGGGGGGATCGGCTCCTACAATGAGCAGTTCTTC.

This clonotype was counted many times. The chain recombines TRBV5-1 with TRBJ2-7; the D gene is possibly TRBD1 (6 bases). V lost 4 bases, J lost 3 bases, and 11 bases lay in between. Germline V gives CDR1 SGHRS, CDR2 YFSETQ. The CDR3 runs to 13 residues. The DNA for the CDR3 is TGCGCCAGCAGCGTTGACAGGAGCTACGAGCAGTACTTC. Encoded protein: CASSVDRSYEQYF.

This sequence joins TRBV29-1 and TRBJ2-7; weak D call: TRBD2 (6 bases). CDR3 length equals 13 residues. The ends were cut back, 4 bases at V and 2 bases at J, with 12 bases in the middle. Germline-derived CDR1 and CDR2 are SQVTM and ANQGSEA. DNA of the CDR3: TGCAGCGTTGCCGGGGGTATGCCCTACGAGCAGTACTTC. Translation: CSVAGGMPYEQYF.

The chain couples TRBV10-3 to TRBJ2-7, with 8 bases that match TRBD1. V dropped 4 bases and J dropped 5; count of bases not matched to a gene: 10. There are 15 residues in the CDR3. Germline-derived CDR1 and CDR2 are ENHRY and SYGVKD. CDR3 amino acids: CAISGQHRGKDEQYF. Here the CDR3 DNA reads TGTGCCATCAGTGGGCAACACAGGGGGAAGGACGAGCAGTACTTC.

This sequence joins TRBV7-9 and TRBJ2-7, with 8 bases aligning to TRBD1. V lost 8 bases, J lost 5 bases, and 5 bases stayed unmatched. The CDR3 has 12 amino acids. CDR1 is SEHNR and CDR2 is FQNEAQ in the germline V gene (reference sequence). CDR3 DNA sequence: TGTGCCAGCGGACAGGGCTTCGACGAGCAGTACTTC. It yields the protein CASGQGFDEQYF.

This clonotype was seen many times. This sequence joins TRBV5-1 and TRBJ2-7; 7 bases agree with TRBD1. V gave up 4 bases and J gave up 0 bases; unmatched junction bases: 13. The CDR3 has 17 amino acids. In germline, CDR1 is SGHRS, CDR2 YFSETQ. The CDR3 region is CASSSGPTGPSSYEQYF. DNA for the CDR3: TGCGCCAGCAGCAGTGGTCCGACAGGGCCTAGCTCCTACGAGCAGTACTTC.

J is TRBJ1-2 and V is TRBV20-1; tentative D call: TRBD1 (6 bases). V was cut by 5 bases and J by 4 bases, with 20 bases left in between. The germline V gene encodes CDR1 DFQATT and CDR2 SNEGSKA (reference sequence). The CDR3 is 15 residues long. DNA for the CDR3: TGCAGTGCTCAAGGGGGGAGGGACAACGGCTATGGCTACACCTTC. Its protein product is CSAQGGRDNGYGYTF.

The rearrangement links TRBV11-2 to TRBJ2-1, with 9 nucleotides matching TRBD2. With V trimmed by 4 bases and J by 8 bases, 3 bases remained unmatched. CDR1 SGHAT and CDR2 FQNNGV come from the germline V gene. This CDR3 is 13 amino acids long. CDR3 sequence reads: CASSWTSADEQFF. CDR3 sequence (DNA): TGTGCCAGCAGCTGGACTAGCGCGGATGAGCAGTTCTTC.

This clonotype was seen only a few times. The V and J genes are TRBV12-3 or TRBV12-4 and TRBJ2-7, with D possibly TRBD1 on 7 matching bases. V lost 6 bases, J lost 1 base, and 10 bases lay in between. CDR3 length equals 13 residues. The CDR3 sequence is CASRRDRSYEQYF. Written as DNA, the CDR3 is TGTGCCAGCAGGCGGGACAGATCCTACGAGCAGTACTTC.

This chain uses TRBV19 with TRBJ1-1; no clear D. V was clipped by 5 bases and J by 1 base, with 8 bases between them. This CDR3 spans 13 amino acids. Germline CDR1 reads LNHDA; CDR2 reads SQIVND (reference sequence). The CDR3 bases are TGTGCCAGTAGTCCTGCAAAGAACACTGAAGCTTTCTTT. This sequence encodes CASSPAKNTEAFF.

This clonotype was seen more than once but under ten times. This sequence joins TRBV24-1 and TRBJ2-1; 8 nucleotides line up with TRBD2. The CDR3 spans 15 residues. The germline CDR1 and CDR2 sequences are KGHDR and SFDVKD. V gave up 3 bases and J gave up 8 bases; unmatched junction bases: 8. The CDR3 DNA sequence: TGTGCCACCAGTGATCCGGCGGGGGGCGTGGATGAGCAGTTCTTC. It specifies CATSDPAGGVDEQFF.